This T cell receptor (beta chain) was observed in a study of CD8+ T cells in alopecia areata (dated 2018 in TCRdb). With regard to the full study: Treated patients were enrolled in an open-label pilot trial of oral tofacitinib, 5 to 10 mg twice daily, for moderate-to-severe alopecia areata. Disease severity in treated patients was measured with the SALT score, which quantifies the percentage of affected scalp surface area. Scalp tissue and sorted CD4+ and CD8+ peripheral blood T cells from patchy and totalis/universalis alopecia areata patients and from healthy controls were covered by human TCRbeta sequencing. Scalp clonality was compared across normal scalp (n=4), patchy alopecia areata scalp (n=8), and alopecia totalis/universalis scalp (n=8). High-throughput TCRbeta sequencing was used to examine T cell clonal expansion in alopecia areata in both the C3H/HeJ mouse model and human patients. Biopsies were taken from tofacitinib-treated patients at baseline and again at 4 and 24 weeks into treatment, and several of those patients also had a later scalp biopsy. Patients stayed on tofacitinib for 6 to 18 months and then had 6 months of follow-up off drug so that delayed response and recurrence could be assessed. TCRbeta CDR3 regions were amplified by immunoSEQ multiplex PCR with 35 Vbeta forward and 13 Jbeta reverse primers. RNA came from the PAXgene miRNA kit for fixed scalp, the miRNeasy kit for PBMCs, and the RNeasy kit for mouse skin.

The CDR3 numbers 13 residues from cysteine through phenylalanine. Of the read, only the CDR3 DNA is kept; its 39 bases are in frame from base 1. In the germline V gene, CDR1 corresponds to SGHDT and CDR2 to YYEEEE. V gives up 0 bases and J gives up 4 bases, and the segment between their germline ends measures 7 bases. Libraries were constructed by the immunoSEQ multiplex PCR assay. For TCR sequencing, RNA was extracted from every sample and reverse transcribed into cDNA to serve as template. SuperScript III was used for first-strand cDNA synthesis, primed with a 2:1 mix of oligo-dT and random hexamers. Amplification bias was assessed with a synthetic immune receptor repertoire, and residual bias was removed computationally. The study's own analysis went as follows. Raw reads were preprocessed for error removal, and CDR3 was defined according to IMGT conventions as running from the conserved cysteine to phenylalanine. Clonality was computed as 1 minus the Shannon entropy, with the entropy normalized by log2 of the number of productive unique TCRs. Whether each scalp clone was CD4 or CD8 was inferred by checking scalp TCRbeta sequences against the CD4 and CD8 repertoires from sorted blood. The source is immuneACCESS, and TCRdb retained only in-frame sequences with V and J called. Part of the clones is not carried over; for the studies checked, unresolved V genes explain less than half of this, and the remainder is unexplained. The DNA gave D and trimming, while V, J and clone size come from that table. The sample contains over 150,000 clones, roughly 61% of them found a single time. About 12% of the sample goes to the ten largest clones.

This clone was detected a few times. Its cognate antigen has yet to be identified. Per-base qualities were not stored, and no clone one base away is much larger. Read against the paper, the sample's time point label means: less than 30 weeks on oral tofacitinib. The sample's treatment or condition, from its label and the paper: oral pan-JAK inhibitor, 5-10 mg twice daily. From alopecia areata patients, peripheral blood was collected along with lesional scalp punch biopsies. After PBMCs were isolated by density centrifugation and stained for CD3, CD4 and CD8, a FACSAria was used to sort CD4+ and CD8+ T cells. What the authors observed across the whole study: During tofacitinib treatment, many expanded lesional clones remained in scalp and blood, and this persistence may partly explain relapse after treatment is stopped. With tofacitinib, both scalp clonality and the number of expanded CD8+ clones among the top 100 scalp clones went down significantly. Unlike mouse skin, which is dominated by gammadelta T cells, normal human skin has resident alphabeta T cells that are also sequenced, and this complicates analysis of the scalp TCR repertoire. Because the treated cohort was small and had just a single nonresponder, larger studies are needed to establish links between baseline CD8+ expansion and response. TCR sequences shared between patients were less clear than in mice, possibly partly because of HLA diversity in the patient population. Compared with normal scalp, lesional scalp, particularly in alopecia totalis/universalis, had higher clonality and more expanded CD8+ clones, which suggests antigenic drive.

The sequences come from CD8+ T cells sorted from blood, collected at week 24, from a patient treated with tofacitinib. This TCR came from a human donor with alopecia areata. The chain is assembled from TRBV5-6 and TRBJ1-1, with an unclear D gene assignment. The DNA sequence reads TGTGCCAGCAGCTTGGGGGTTCCCACTGAAGCTTTCTTT. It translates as CASSLGVPTEAFF.